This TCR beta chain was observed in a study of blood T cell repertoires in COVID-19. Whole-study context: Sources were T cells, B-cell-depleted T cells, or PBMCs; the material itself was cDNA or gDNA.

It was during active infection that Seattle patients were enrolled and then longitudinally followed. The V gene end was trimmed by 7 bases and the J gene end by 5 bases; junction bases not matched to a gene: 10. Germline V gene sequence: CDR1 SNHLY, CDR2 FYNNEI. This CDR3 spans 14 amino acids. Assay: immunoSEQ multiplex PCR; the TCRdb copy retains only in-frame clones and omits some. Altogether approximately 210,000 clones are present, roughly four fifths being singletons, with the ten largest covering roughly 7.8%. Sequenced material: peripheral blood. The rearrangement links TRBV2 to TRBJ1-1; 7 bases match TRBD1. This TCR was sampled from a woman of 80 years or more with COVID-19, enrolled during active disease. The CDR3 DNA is TGTGCCAGCATCGCTAGACAGGGCCCGACTGAAGCTTTCTTT. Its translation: CASIARQGPTEAFF.